This record concerns one TCR beta chain sequence. Its antigen specificity is not known. Base qualities are not recorded, but no much larger clone differs from it by a single base. V is pared back by 2 bases and J by 2 bases, with 9 bases lying between the germline termini. The CDR3 sequence holds 14 residues, the cysteine and phenylalanine included. The DNA shown is the 42-base CDR3, in frame from base 1. According to the germline V gene (reference sequence), CDR1 reads MNHNY and CDR2 reads SVGAGI. Evidence of autoimmunity was present in all CD3G-deficient patients, and the autoimmunity was more severe in two of the patients. Patients were tested at ages ranging from 2 to 39 years, and reduced naive and increased memory CD4+ and CD8+ T-cell proportions were found in the patients. CD4+ cells were FACS-sorted into CD25-high CD127-low regulatory T cells and CD25-low CD127-high conventional CD4+ T cells. More than 5 individuals with CD3G deficiency made up the patient group. An international network of physicians spanning the United States, Europe and Asia provided the patient samples and clinical data. Peripheral blood mononuclear cells were isolated by Ficoll density separation.

The multiplex PCR relied on 52 forward TRBV primers and 13 reverse TRBJ primers, and amplification bias was corrected through assay-based and computational methods. Rearranged TRB loci were amplified from genomic DNA by multiplex PCR within the immunoSEQ assay. TRB amplicons were sequenced using an Illumina HiSeq platform. Regarding the original processing steps: Raw sequences were error-filtered and aligned to reference gene sequences by custom algorithms and were subsequently analyzed with the immunoSEQ online tools. Frequencies of productive and nonproductive TRB rearrangements were assessed among unique sequences as well as among total sequences. Hydrophobicity and amino acid composition of residues 6 and 7 within the TRB CDR3 were used to estimate the potential for self-reactivity. Groups were compared by t tests, Mann-Whitney tests or two-way ANOVA performed in Prism software. In TCRdb, the immuneACCESS table is reduced to in-frame sequences with V and J assigned. These tables do not hold every clone; where another copy was compared, an unresolved V gene accounts for under half, and the others remain unexplained. For V, J and clone size, that table is used; D and trimming come from the DNA. Within this sample are over 20,000 clones, with about 88% of them counted one time only. About 1.3% of the sample is held by the ten biggest clonotypes.

The data derive from a study of regulatory T cells listed by TCRdb under 2018. The study in broad terms: Between CD3G-deficient patients and healthy controls, the study compared T-cell receptor beta repertoires in sorted regulatory T cells, conventional CD4+ T cells and CD8+ T cells. Points the paper makes about the study in general: Conventional CD4+ T cells from CD3G-deficient patients were enriched for hydrophobic residues at CDR3 positions 6 and 7, suggesting more self-reactive specificities. Patient repertoires showed restricted unique TRB V-J pairs and skewed V and J gene usage, most marked in regulatory T cells.

The chain is assembled from TRBV6-6 and TRBJ1-2; TRBD1 might be the D gene, on 5 matching bases. The sequence came from a child aged 5-17 years with CD3G deficiency. Sequencing used conventional CD4+ T cells sorted from blood. The base sequence is TGTGCCAGCAGTTACCCGGGACCGAACTATGGCTACACCTTC. The encoded protein is CASSYPGPNYGYTF.